These T cell receptor beta chains were read from a single sample in a study of shared clonotypes between healthy human individuals. Assay used: immunoSEQ multiplex PCR; TCRdb lists only in-frame clones, some missing. Counted here are fewer than 550,000 clones, 75% to 80% occurring once; the ten biggest clones make up approximately 12%. Input material: PBMCs. The receptors were gathered from a middle-aged woman in good health. Some clones in this sample may be carry-over from other donors' samples. Each CDR3 is given with its conserved first and last residue. The D gene is left open where the match is weak. Rows may omit the clone size; those that give it use once, few, many or a size class.

V	size	D	J	DNA	CDR3
TRBV19	-	-	TRBJ1-4	TGTGCCAGTAGTATATTCAGAGCAACTAATGAAAAACTGTTTTTT	CASSIFRATNEKLFF
TRBV29-1	-	-	TRBJ2-7	TGCAGCGCCTCGGGCGGGACAGACTCCTACGAGCAGTACTTC	CSASGGTDSYEQYF
TRBV4-2	-	-	TRBJ2-2	TGTGCCAGCAGCCAAGATGGGGGCGGAAACACCGGGGAGCTGTTTTTT	CASSQDGGGNTGELFF
TRBV20-1	few	-	TRBJ2-7	TGCAGTGTAGCAGAGTGGGACGAGCAGTACTTC	CSVAEWDEQYF
TRBV10-3	few	TRBD1	TRBJ2-7	TGTGCCATCACGGGACAGGGTTTCTACGAGCAGTACTTC	CAITGQGFYEQYF
TRBV28	few	-	TRBJ2-7	TGTGCCAGCAGGGGGGAAGGGGAGTCCTACGAGCAGTACTTC	CASRGEGESYEQYF
TRBV11-2	-	TRBD1	TRBJ2-7	TGTGCCAGCAGCTTAGGACAGGGCGTCAACGAGCAGTACTTC	CASSLGQGVNEQYF
TRBV5-1	-	TRBD1	TRBJ2-1	TGCGCCAGCAGCTGGACAGGGTTCTCCCTCATCTACAATGAGCAGTTCTTC	CASSWTGFSLIYNEQFF
TRBV6-5	-	TRBD1	TRBJ1-5	TGTGCCAGCAGTTACAGACAGGGAGAGGATCAGCCCCAGCATTTT	CASSYRQGEDQPQHF
TRBV7-6	few	-	TRBJ1-3	TGTGCCAGCAGCTTAATGGCAGGGAGCTCTGGAAACACCATATATTTT	CASSLMAGSSGNTIYF
TRBV27	-	-	TRBJ1-1	TGTGCCAGCAGTTTAGAGATGAACACTGAAGCTTTCTTT	CASSLEMNTEAFF
TRBV5-4	-	TRBD1	TRBJ1-1	TGTGCCAGCAGCCCGGGGGGAGGACAGGGAAGAACTGAAGCTTTCTTT	CASSPGGGQGRTEAFF
TRBV30	-	-	TRBJ2-5	TGTGCCTGCCCCATAATTAGGCGGAGGGCCGATCGGGAGACCCAGTACTTC	CACPIIRRRADRETQYF
TRBV5-1	-	-	TRBJ1-1	TGCGCCAGCAGCTTGGACCCACAGAACACTGAAGCTTTCTTT	CASSLDPQNTEAFF
TRBV7-2	-	-	TRBJ2-2	TGTGCCAGCAGCTCTCTTTGGTGGGATAACACCGGGGAGCTGTTTTTT	CASSSLWWDNTGELFF
TRBV7-6	once	-	TRBJ2-2	TGTGCCAGCAGCCAAGGGTACACCGGGGAGCTGTTTTTT	CASSQGYTGELFF
TRBV7-3	-	-	TRBJ1-2	TGTGCCAGCAGCTTAACGGGGCGCAACCCTAACTATGGCTACACCTTC	CASSLTGRNPNYGYTF
TRBV28	-	TRBD1	TRBJ2-7	TGTGCCAGCAGTTCGACGGGACAGGGTGACCCCTACGAGCAGTACTTC	CASSSTGQGDPYEQYF
TRBV18	-	-	TRBJ1-1	TGTGCCAATCGGAGAGGGGGGAACACTGAAGCTTTCTTT	CANRRGGNTEAFF
TRBV5-5	few	-	TRBJ1-2	TGTGCCAGCACCCCCCAGTTCGAGGGCGGCTACACCTTC	CASTPQFEGGYTF
TRBV15	-	-	TRBJ2-3	TGTGCCACCAGCAGAACACGCATAGATACGCAGTATTTT	CATSRTRIDTQYF
TRBV18	few	-	TRBJ2-2	TGTGCCAGCTCACCCCGGTCGGACACCGGGGAGCTGTTTTTT	CASSPRSDTGELFF
TRBV5-1	-	-	TRBJ2-5	TGCGCCAGCAGCTTGGCCGGGTCCGAGGAGACCCAGTACTTC	CASSLAGSEETQYF
TRBV2	-	-	TRBJ2-2	TGTGCCAGCAGTGAAGGGGAGGCGAACACCGGGGAGCTGTTTTTT	CASSEGEANTGELFF
TRBV27	-	-	TRBJ1-5	TGTGCCAGCAGTACCGGGTGGGTCAATCAGCCCCAGCATTTT	CASSTGWVNQPQHF
TRBV29-1	-	TRBD2	TRBJ2-7	TGCAGCGCTCTACTAGCGGGATTTGAGGAGCAGTACTTC	CSALLAGFEEQYF
TRBV5-4	once	TRBD2	TRBJ2-1	TGTGCCAGCAGCTTGGACGCTAGCGGGGTTTACAATGAGCAGTTCTTC	CASSLDASGVYNEQFF
TRBV18	-	TRBD1	TRBJ1-4	TGTGCCAGCTCGCGCGACAGGGAAGGGAATGAAAAACTGTTTTTT	CASSRDREGNEKLFF
TRBV7-9	-	-	TRBJ2-6	TGTGCCAGCAGCCCGGCGGGACTTCTGTACTCTGGGGCCAACGTCCTGACTTTC	CASSPAGLLYSGANVLTF
TRBV30	-	-	TRBJ2-5	TGTGCCTGGAGGCTGGGAGAGACCCAGTACTTC	CAWRLGETQYF
TRBV19	-	TRBD2	TRBJ2-1	TGTGCCAGTAGTATTCCGGGACTAGCCCCAGAGCAGTTCTTC	CASSIPGLAPEQFF
TRBV7-9	-	-	TRBJ2-7	TGTGCCAGCAGTATAACCGAGCAGTACTTC	CASSITEQYF
TRBV23-1	-	TRBD2	TRBJ2-1	TGCGCCAGCAGTCAACCTAAACTAGCGGAGAGAAATGAGCAGTTCTTC	CASSQPKLAERNEQFF
TRBV5-1	once	TRBD2	TRBJ2-3	TGCGCCAGCAGCCCCGGACTAGCGGGCGAAACAGATACGCAGTATTTT	CASSPGLAGETDTQYF
TRBV30	many	-	TRBJ1-5	TGTGCCTGGAGTTCGGATAGCAATCAGCCCCAGCATTTT	CAWSSDSNQPQHF
TRBV5-1	-	-	TRBJ2-1	TGCGCCAGCAGCAAAACAGGTGACAATGAGCAGTTCTTC	CASSKTGDNEQFF
TRBV6-4	once	TRBD2	TRBJ2-5	TGTGCCAGCAGTCCCAGAGCGGGAGGGCAAGAGACCCAGTACTTC	CASSPRAGGQETQYF
TRBV18	-	-	TRBJ1-1	TGTGCCAGCTCACCACCGCCCAGGGATGAAGCTTTCTTT	CASSPPPRDEAFF
TRBV11-3	-	-	TRBJ2-1	TGTGCCAGCAGCTTAGGGGGTCTGGAGGGATGGAGCTCCTACAATGAGCAGTTCTTC	CASSLGGLEGWSSYNEQFF
TRBV4-2	once	TRBD2	TRBJ2-4	TGTGCCAGCAGCCAAGATGAGGCATGGCGGGGGCAGTACTTC	CASSQDEAWRGQYF
TRBV10-2	-	TRBD1	TRBJ2-1	TGCGCCAGCACACAACAGGGGGCAATAGGCAATGAGCAGTTCTTC	CASTQQGAIGNEQFF
TRBV23-1	-	TRBD2	TRBJ2-5	TGCGCCAGCAGTCAAGGGGGAGCGGTCGGCGGGGGAGAGACCCAGTACTTC	CASSQGGAVGGGETQYF
TRBV14	once	-	TRBJ2-1	TGTGCCAGTGGGGCCCTTGGCTCCTACAATGAGCAGTTCTTC	CASGALGSYNEQFF
TRBV5-4	-	TRBD1	TRBJ2-1	TGTGCCAGCAGCTTGGATCCGACAGGGGGCCTCTGGTCCTACAATGAGCAGTTCTTC	CASSLDPTGGLWSYNEQFF
TRBV19	once	-	TRBJ1-4	TGTGCCAGTACTGTAGCAACTAATGAAAAACTGTTTTTT	CASTVATNEKLFF